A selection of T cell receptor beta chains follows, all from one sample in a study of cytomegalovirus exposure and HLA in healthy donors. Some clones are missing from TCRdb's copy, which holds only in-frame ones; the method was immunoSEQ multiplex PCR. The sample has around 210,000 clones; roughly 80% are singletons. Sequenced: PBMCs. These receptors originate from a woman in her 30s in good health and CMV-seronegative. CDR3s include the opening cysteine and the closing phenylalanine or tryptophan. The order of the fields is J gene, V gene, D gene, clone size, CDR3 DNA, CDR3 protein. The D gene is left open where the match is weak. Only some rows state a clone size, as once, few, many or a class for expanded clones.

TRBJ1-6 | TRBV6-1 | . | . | TGTGCCGCGGATGCGTCGAGCTCCTATAATTCACCCCTCCACTTT | CAADASSSYNSPLHF
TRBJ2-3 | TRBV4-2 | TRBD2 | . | TGTGCCAGCAGCCAAGATCATTCTGGCGGGGGGGCAAATACGCAGTATTTT | CASSQDHSGGGANTQYF
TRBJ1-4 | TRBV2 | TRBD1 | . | TGTGCCAGCAGCGACAGGGGTAGTACTAAACTGTTTTTT | CASSDRGSTKLFF
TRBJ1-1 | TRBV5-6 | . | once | TGTGCCAGCAGCTTGGACAGCTTTTACACTGAAGCTTTCTTT | CASSLDSFYTEAFF
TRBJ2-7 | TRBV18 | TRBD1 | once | TGTGCCAGCTCATCAGCAGGGGGCATGAGCTCCTACGAGCAGTACTTC | CASSSAGGMSSYEQYF
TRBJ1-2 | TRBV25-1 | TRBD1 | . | TGTGCCAGCAGCGGTAAGGACAGGAGGAGATGGGGCTACCCCTTC | CASSGKDRRRWGYPF
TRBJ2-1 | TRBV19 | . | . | TGTGCCAGTAGCAACAATGAGCAGTTCTTC | CASSNNEQFF
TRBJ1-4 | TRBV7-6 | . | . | TGTGCCAGCAGCTTAGGGGCCCCGCGGGTAAAAGAAAAACTGTTTTTT | CASSLGAPRVKEKLFF
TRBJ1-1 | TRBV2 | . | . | TGTGCCAGCATGAAGGAGGTTGGCACTGAAGCTTTCTTT | CASMKEVGTEAFF
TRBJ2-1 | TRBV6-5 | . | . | TGTGCCAGCAGTTACACCGGGCAAGCGGCGGGGAATGAGCAGTTCTTC | CASSYTGQAAGNEQFF
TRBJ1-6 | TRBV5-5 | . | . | TGTGCCAGCAGCTTGAGACTGCCCAATTCACCCCTCCACTTT | CASSLRLPNSPLHF
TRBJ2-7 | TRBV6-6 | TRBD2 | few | TGTGCCAGCAGTTACTCGACTAGCGCCTACGAGCAGTACTTC | CASSYSTSAYEQYF
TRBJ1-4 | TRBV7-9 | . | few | TGTGCCAGCAGCCATGACGGGGGATACGAAAAACTGTTTTTT | CASSHDGGYEKLFF
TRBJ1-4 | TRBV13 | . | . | TGTGCCAGCAGCTTGGGCGGGACCACAGAAAAACTGTTTTTT | CASSLGGTTEKLFF
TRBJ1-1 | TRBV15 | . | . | TGTGCCACCAGCAGGCAGGGGCTGAACACTGAAGCTTTCTTT | CATSRQGLNTEAFF
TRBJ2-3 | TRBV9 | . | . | TGTGCCAGCAGCGTCGATAGCCCGCAGGATACGCAGTATTTT | CASSVDSPQDTQYF
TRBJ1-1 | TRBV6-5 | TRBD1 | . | TGTGCCAGCAGTTACGAGACAGGGATGAACACTGAAGCTTTCTTT | CASSYETGMNTEAFF